This T cell receptor beta chain was recorded in a study of post-analysis software for immune sequencing data (dated by TCRdb to between 2015 and 2017). A note on the overall study: Disease courses on record covered relapsing-remitting, secondary progressive and progressive-relapsing multiple sclerosis, though some patients had no subtype annotation. The patient repertoires were set against around ten previously published healthy control repertoires from donors whose ages ranged from roughly 6 to 27 years. A subset of samples was prepared in parallel using single-end sample barcoding, then pooled and co-amplified after Illumina adapter ligation. Overall study results and their limits: The control group was slightly older than the multiple sclerosis patient group. Direct clustering with F measure revealed strong co-clustering of samples prepared in the same batch, which led to a batch-effect correction. Multiple sclerosis patients had significantly lower normalized Chao1 diversity than controls, a result that suggests substantial peripheral T-cell clonal expansion. Patients showed significantly higher frequencies than controls for about 5 TRBV segments, among them TRBV5-6, TRBV5-1 and TRBV20-1.

As regards this clonotype: It lacks a known antigen. The sample holds no much larger clone one base away, and base qualities are not on file.

To demonstrate the VDJtools post-analysis software, TCR beta repertoires were profiled from the peripheral blood of more than ten young patients with multiple sclerosis. The patients with multiple sclerosis were children and adolescents between about 6 and 16 years of age. The library was generated by PCR. This sample was sequenced with an Illumina HiSeq 2500. To reduce PCR and sequencing biases, unique molecular identifiers were incorporated into the TCR beta cDNA libraries. Per 1 to 10 million input T cells, some 500,000 cDNA molecules were obtained, such that each molecule approximated one T cell. Patient libraries were prepared and sequenced with the same protocol used for the earlier healthy control dataset. Samples belonging to the same batch were prepared together, multiplexed and sequenced on a shared HiSeq lane. In the authors' own workflow: Raw barcoded reads were processed with MIGEC, and single-read molecular identifier groups were discarded before consensus assembly and CDR3 extraction. Clonotype tables were post-analysed with VDJtools, and diversity was normalized by down-sampling all datasets to the smallest sample size. In repertoire overlap clustering, CDR3 amino acid sequences, but not nucleotide sequences, were matched to correct batch-related cross-sample contamination. The public reads were reanalyzed by TCRdb: fastp trimming at Q25, MiXCR alignment, in-frame beta chains only. CDR3 protein sequences are deduplicated, and each keeps its most common genes and DNA. TCRdb, not the authors, supplied the V and J calls. The sample table holds 700,000 to 900,000 distinct CDR3 sequences, of which about half were seen once. Of the sample, just under 5% falls within the top ten clones.

V and J are truncated by 5 bases and 12 bases respectively, leaving an intervening sequence of 14 bases. Inclusive of the bounding cysteine and phenylalanine, the CDR3 is 12 residues long. Only the CDR3 region is kept as DNA, spanning 36 bases read in frame from base 1. Based on the germline V gene, the CDR1 and CDR2 sequences are SGHAT and FQNNGV. The sequence was obtained from a girl aged 5 to 17 with multiple sclerosis. Recombination joined TRBV11-2 with TRBJ2-1; no D segment can be confidently identified. Source material: blood. The sequenced DNA is TGTGCCAGCAGCCAGCAGGTGATGGGGCAGTTCTTC. Its amino acids are CASSQQVMGQFF. The CDR3 plus the reference TRBV11-2 and TRBJ2-1 genes for the other parts give the full variable domain: EAGVAQSPRYKIIEKRQSVAFWCNPISGHATLYWYQQILGQGPKLLIQFQNNGVVDDSQLPKDRFSAERLKGVDSTLKIQPAKLEDSAVYLCASSQQVMGQFFGPGTRLTVL.